This T cell receptor beta chain was captured in a study of T cells in lung cancer brain metastases. This clone has a handful of counts. The ends were cut back, 4 bases at V and 0 bases at J, with 13 bases in the middle. The germline V gene has CDR1 SGHNT and CDR2 YYREEE (reference sequence). The CDR3 spans 15 residues. Only in-frame clones appear in the TCRdb table, and some are missing; sequencing was by immunoSEQ multiplex PCR. Seen here are thousands of clones, around 93% observed once, and the top ten hold roughly 5%. Sequenced sample: tumor tissue from the primary lung tumor. The J gene is TRBJ1-1, the V gene TRBV5-4; D is ambiguous. The clonotype was recovered from a young woman with non-small cell lung cancer. CDR3 residues: CASSDPKGMNTEAFF. The CDR3 DNA reads as TGTGCCAGCAGCGACCCTAAGGGCATGAACACTGAAGCTTTCTTT.